Included here is one TCR beta chain sequence, with context. What it binds is not known. Germline assignment: CDR1 SNHLY and CDR2 FYNNEI. V lost 1 base to trimming and J lost 10 bases, with 16 bases between them. This CDR3 is 14 amino acids long. The method was immunoSEQ multiplex PCR; TCRdb's version includes in-frame clones alone and lacks a portion of them. Of 100,000 to 150,000 clones listed, roughly 90% are singletons. The sample is drawn from a study of T cell responses to AZD1222 COVID-19 vaccine. Notes on the study in general: Reportedly, nearly half of unique spike TCRs recognized epitopes outside B.1.351/B.1.1.7 mutations. Only five or six individuals given AZD1222 were seropositive at baseline. Spike-wide vaccine-associated CD4 TCRs dominated at 160-218 and 743-854.

This sequence was found in an adult in good health. This chain links TRBV2 with TRBJ1-2; D is uncertain. The sample in question was peripheral blood, obtained on day 0 of AZD1222 vaccination. In nucleotides, the CDR3 is TGTGCCAGCAGTGAAGGGCCAGGTTATGATCACTACACCTTC. Translation gives CASSEGPGYDHYTF.